This T cell receptor (beta chain) was recorded in a study of T cells in Graves' hyperthyroidism and ophthalmopathy. Study findings and constraints: A median around 6.4 months before onset, the model predicted ophthalmopathy.

Pregnant or lactating patients were excluded, as were those with uncontrolled infection or other autoimmune disease. Fresh peripheral blood, roughly 9.3 ml, was the source of the PBMCs. As regards this clonotype: The antigen remains unidentified.

Researchers took RNA transcripts and amplified the TCR beta CDR3 regions from them. Researchers ran a first-round RT-PCR on the TCR CDR3 using the HTBI primer set. One entry per CDR3 protein, called by TCRdb with MiXCR from the multiplex PCR reads. The sample has roughly 280,000 distinct CDR3 sequences; over 15% are singletons. This CDR3 spans 16 amino acids. V trimming: 4 bases; J trimming: 4 bases; junction bases outside the gene matches: 9. CDR1 is KGHSH, CDR2 LQKENI, per germline. The V gene is TRBV18, the J gene TRBJ2-2; 7 bases agree with TRBD2. The sequenced material came from blood. This receptor was taken from a woman aged 55-75 years with Graves' ophthalmopathy. The CDR3 region has the DNA TGTGCCAGCTCACTGACAATCGGGGGGAGCACCGGGGAGCTGTTTTTT. This codes for CASSLTIGGSTGELFF.